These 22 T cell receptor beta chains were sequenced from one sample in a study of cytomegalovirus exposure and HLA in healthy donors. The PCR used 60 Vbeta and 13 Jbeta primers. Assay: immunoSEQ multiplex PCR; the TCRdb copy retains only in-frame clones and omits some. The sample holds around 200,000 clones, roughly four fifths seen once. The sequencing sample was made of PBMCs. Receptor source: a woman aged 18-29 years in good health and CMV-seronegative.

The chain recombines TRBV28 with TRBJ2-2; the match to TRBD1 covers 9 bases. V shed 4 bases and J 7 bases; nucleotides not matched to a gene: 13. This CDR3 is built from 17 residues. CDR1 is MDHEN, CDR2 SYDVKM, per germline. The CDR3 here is CASSSISRTGVNGELFF. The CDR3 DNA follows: TGTGCCAGCAGTTCGATATCACGGACAGGGGTCAACGGGGAGCTGTTTTTT.

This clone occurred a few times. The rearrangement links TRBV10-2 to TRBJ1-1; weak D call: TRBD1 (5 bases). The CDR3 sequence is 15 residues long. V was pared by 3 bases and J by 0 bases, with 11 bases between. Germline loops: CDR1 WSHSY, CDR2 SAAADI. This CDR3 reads CASSDARALNTEAFF. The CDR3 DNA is TGCGCCAGCAGTGATGCCAGGGCCTTGAACACTGAAGCTTTCTTT.

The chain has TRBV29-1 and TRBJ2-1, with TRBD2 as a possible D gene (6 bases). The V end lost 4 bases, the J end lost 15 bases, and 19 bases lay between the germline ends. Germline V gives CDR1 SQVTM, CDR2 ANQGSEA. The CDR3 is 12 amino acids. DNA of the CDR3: TGCAGCGTTGTTATCCCGACGGGACTCACGTTCTTC. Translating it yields CSVVIPTGLTFF.

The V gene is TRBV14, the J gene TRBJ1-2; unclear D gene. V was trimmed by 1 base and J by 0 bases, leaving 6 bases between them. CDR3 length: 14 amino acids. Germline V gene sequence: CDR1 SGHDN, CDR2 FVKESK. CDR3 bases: TGTGCCAGCAGCCAAGGGTCAGCTAACTATGGCTACACCTTC. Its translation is CASSQGSANYGYTF. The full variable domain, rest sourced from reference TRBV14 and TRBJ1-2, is EAGVTQFPSHSVIEKGQTVTLRCDPISGHDNLYWYRRVMGKEIKFLLHFVKESKQDESGMPNNRFLAERTGGTYSTLKVQPAELEDSGVYFCASSQGSANYGYTFGSGTRLTVV.

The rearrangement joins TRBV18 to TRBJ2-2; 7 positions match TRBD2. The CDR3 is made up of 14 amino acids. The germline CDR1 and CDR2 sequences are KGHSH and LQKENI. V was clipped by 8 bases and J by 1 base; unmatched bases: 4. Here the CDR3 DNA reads TGTGCCAGCCGCAGCGGGGAGAACACCGGGGAGCTGTTTTTT. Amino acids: CASRSGENTGELFF.

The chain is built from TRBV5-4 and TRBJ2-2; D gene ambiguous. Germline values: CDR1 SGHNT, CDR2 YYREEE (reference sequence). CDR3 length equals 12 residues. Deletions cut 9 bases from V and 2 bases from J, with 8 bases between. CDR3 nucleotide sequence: TGTGCCAATAGCATCAACACCGGGGAGCTGTTTTTT. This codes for CANSINTGELFF. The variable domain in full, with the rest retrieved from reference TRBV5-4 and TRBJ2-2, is ETGVTQSPTHLIKTRGQQVTLRCSSQSGHNTVSWYQQALGQGPQFIFQYYREEENGRGNFPPRFSGLQFPNYSSELNVNALELDDSALYLCANSINTGELFFGEGSRLTVL.

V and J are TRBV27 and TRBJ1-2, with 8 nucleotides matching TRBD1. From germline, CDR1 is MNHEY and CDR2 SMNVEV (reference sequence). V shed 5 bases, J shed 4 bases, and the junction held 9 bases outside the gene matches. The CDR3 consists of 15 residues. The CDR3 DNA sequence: TGTGCCAGCAGTCTTACACCCACAGGGGGCTATGGCTACACCTTC. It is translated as CASSLTPTGGYGYTF.

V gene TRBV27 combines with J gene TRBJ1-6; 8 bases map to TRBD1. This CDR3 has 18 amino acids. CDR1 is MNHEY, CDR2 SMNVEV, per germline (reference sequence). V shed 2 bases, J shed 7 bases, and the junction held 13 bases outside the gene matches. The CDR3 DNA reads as TGTGCCAGCAGTTTACGCCCCGCAGGGGGCGTAAGCAATTCACCCCTCCACTTT. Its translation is CASSLRPAGGVSNSPLHF.

The CDR3 sequence: CASSLEFGSNNEQFF. The CDR3 nucleotides read TGTGCCAGCAGCTTAGAGTTCGGGAGTAACAATGAGCAGTTCTTC. V gene TRBV7-9 combines with J gene TRBJ2-1, with D possibly being TRBD2 (6 bases). Trimming stripped 1 base from V and 5 bases from J, with 12 bases between. The germline V gene has CDR1 SEHNR and CDR2 FQNEAQ (reference sequence). The CDR3 spans 15 residues.

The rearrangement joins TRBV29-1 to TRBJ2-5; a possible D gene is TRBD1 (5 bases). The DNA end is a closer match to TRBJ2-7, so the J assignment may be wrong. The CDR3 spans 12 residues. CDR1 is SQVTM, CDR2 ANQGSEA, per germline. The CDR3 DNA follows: TGCAGCGTTGGATTTAGGGGCTACGAGCAGTACTTC. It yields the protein CSVGFRGYEQYF.

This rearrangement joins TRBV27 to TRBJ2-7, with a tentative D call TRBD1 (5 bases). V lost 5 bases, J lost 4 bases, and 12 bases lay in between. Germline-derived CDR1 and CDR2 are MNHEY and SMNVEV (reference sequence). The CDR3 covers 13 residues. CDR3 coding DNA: TGTGCCAGCAGTCACGCAGACAGTTACGAGCAGTACTTC. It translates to CASSHADSYEQYF.

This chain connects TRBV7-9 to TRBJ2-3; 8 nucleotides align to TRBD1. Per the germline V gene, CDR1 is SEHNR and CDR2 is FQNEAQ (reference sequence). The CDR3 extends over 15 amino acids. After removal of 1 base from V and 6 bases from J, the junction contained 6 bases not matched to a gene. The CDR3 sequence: CASSLVPGGADTQYF. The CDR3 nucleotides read TGTGCCAGCAGCTTAGTTCCAGGGGGCGCGGATACGCAGTATTTT.

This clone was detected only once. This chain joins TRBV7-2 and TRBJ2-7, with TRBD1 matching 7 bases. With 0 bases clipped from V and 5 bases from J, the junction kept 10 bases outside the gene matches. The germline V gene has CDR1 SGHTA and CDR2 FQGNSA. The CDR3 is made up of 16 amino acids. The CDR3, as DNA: TGTGCCAGCAGCTTAGCCACGACAGGGTCTGTAAACGAGCAGTACTTC. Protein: CASSLATTGSVNEQYF.

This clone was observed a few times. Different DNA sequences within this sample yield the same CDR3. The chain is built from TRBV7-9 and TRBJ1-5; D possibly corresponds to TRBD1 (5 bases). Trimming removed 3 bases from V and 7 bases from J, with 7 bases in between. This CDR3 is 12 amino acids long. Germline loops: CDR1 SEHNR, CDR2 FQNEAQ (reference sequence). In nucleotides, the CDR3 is TGTGCCAGCAGCTTGGAGGGGCAGCCCCAGCATTTT. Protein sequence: CASSLEGQPQHF.

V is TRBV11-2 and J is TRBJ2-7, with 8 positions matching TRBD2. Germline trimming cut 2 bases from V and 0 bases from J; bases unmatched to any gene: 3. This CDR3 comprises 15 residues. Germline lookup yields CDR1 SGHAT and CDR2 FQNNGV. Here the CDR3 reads CASSLPAGASYEQYF. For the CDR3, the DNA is TGTGCCAGCAGCTTACCAGCGGGGGCCTCCTACGAGCAGTACTTC.

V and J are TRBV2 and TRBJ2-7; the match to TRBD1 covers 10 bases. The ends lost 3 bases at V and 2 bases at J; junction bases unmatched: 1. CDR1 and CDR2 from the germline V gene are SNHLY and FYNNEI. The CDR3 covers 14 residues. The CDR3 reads CASSEGTGAYEQYF. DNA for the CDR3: TGTGCCAGCAGTGAGGGGACAGGGGCCTACGAGCAGTACTTC. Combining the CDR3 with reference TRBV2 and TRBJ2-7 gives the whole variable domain EPEVTQTPSHQVTQMGQEVILRCVPISNHLYFYWYRQILGQKVEFLVSFYNNEISEKSEIFDDQFSVERPDGSNFTLKIRSTKLEDSAMYFCASSEGTGAYEQYFGPGTRLTVT.

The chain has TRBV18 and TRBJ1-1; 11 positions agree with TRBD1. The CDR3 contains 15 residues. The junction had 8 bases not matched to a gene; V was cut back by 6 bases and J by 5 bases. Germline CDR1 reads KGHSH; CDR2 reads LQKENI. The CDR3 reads CASSRTGGAGTEAFF. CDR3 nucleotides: TGTGCCAGCTCGCGGACAGGGGGCGCAGGGACTGAAGCTTTCTTT.

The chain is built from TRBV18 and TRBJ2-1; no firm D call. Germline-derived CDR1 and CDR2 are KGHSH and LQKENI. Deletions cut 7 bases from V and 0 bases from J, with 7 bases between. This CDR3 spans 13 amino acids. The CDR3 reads CASYSSSYNEQFF. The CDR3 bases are TGTGCCAGCTATAGTAGCTCCTACAATGAGCAGTTCTTC.

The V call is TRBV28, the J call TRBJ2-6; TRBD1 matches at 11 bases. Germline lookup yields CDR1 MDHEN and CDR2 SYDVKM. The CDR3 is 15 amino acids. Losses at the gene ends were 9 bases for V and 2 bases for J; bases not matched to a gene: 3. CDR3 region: CASRGQGAGANVLTF. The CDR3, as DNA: TGTGCCAGTAGGGGACAGGGGGCTGGGGCCAACGTCCTGACTTTC.

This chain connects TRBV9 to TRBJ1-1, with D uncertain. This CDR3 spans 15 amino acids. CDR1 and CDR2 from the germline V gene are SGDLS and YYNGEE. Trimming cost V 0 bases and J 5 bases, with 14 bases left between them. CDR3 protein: CASSVVEGGETEAFF. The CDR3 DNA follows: TGTGCCAGCAGCGTAGTTGAGGGAGGAGAGACTGAAGCTTTCTTT.

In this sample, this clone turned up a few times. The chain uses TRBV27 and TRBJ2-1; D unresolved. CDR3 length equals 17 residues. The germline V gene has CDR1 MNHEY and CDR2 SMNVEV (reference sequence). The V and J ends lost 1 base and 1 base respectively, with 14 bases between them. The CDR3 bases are TGTGCCAGCAGTTTATACTCCAGCGAGTATTCCTACAATGAGCAGTTCTTC. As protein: CASSLYSSEYSYNEQFF.

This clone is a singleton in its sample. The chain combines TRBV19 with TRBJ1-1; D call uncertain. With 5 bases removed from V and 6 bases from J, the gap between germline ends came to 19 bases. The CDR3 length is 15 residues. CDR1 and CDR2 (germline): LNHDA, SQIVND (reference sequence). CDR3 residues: CASSLTPYINSEAFF. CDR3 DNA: TGTGCCAGTAGTTTGACTCCCTACATAAATTCTGAAGCTTTCTTT.